The present TCR beta chain was sequenced within a study of cytomegalovirus exposure and HLA in healthy donors. Of note for this clone: What it binds is not known.

The study's findings and limits: The productive fraction for most TCR beta V segments was about 87% or about 30% in an earlier analysis.

Primers included in the PCR were 60 Vbeta and 13 Jbeta primers. Only in-frame clones appear in the TCRdb table, and some are missing; sequencing was by immunoSEQ multiplex PCR. Among approximately 100,000 clones listed, just under 70% were seen once. The CDR3 is 17 residues long. With V trimmed by 2 bases and J by 7 bases, 11 bases remained unmatched. Looked up from germline, CDR1 is MRHNA and CDR2 is SNTAGT. The origin of this receptor is a woman in her sixties or seventies in good health and CMV-seropositive. The chain links TRBV6-4 to TRBJ1-6, with 7 bases identical to TRBD1. Material for sequencing was PBMCs. The CDR3 nucleotides are TGTGCCAGCAGTGACACCCGGTACAGGGGAACCAATTCACCCCTCCACTTT. This encodes CASSDTRYRGTNSPLHF.